This T cell receptor (beta chain) was found in a study of long-term antiretroviral therapy in people with HIV. Study observations and caveats: Spans of CDR3 length were tighter for HIV repertoires than for controls.

Germline-derived CDR1 and CDR2 are SQVTM and ANQGSEA. V was cut by 7 bases and J by 3 bases, with 10 bases left in between. The CDR3 runs 11 residues. No donor had fewer than one pre-ART PBMC sample or fewer than two post-ART PBMC samples. Survey-level immunoSEQ v3.0 assays were run. Repertoires were generated with immunoSEQ multiplex PCR, while TCRdb's copy carries only in-frame clones and drops some. The data show 20,000 to 25,000 clones, about 82% seen once. As for this clone: Its antigen remains unknown.

Here the sequenced sample was unsorted PBMCs, taken 1.6 years after starting antiretroviral therapy. The chain is built from TRBV29-1 and TRBJ2-7; no clear D. The origin of this receptor is a man aged 35 to 55 with HIV. The CDR3 DNA sequence: TGCAGCGCCGCCAATTACTACGAGCAGTACTTC. It translates to CSAANYYEQYF.